This record concerns one TCR beta chain sequence. No antigen is known for it. This sample is part of a study of shared clonotypes between healthy human individuals. Study in general: CD8 memory received one plate per donor, CD8 naive two, CD4 memory three and CD4 naive three. Study-wide findings and caveats: Rarefaction curves obtained for sorted subsets showed sequencing incomplete despite large depth.

The repertoire was sequenced with immunoSEQ multiplex PCR; TCRdb's copy has only in-frame clones and lacks some. The data hold a few million clones, with 93% observed a single time. Naive CD8 populations comprised CD45RO-negative cells positively selected for CCR7, excluding terminally differentiated effector memory CD45RA+ cells. The donor cohort consisted entirely of Caucasian adults residing in Nashville, Tennessee. Germline CDR1 is SEHNR and CDR2 is FQNEAQ (reference sequence). J gave up 3 bases and V 6 bases, and 9 bases lay outside the gene matches. This CDR3 contains 16 residues. The receptor's source is a young man in good health. Some clones in this sample may be carry-over from other donors' samples. The chain employs TRBV7-9 and TRBJ2-7; 12 nucleotides match TRBD2. Sequencing was carried out using naive CD8+ T cells from PBMCs. The CDR3 sequence: CASSRASGRAFYEQYF. CDR3 in DNA: TGTGCCAGCAGTCGCGCTAGCGGGAGGGCCTTCTACGAGCAGTACTTC.